This passage covers 19 T cell receptor beta chains from one sample sequenced in a study of patients and donors after allogeneic stem cell transplantation. TCRdb reprocessed the RT-PCR reads via MiXCR and lists one record per CDR3 protein. The profile shows about a million distinct CDR3 sequences, roughly 18% of them singletons. Sequenced material: blood, either unsorted or a sorted T cell fraction (not recorded which). The receptor source for this set is a human donor who was either an allogeneic HSCT recipient or a stem cell or donor lymphocyte infusion donor (not recorded which). It is not recorded whose cells these are; they may come from a transplant donor.

This clonotype was recorded at least ten times. The V gene is TRBV12-3 or TRBV12-4, the J gene TRBJ2-1, with 8 bases aligning to TRBD2. This CDR3 comprises 17 residues. J lost 6 bases, V lost 7 bases, and 17 bases had no gene match. CDR3 nucleotides: TGTGCCAGCACCTCCGCTCTTGCGGGGGGCGTCTTCAATGAGCAGTTCTTC. This translates into CASTSALAGGVFNEQFF.

This clonotype was observed a handful of times. The V gene is TRBV4-2, the J gene TRBJ2-1, with a tentative D call TRBD1 (6 bases). Trimming took off 4 bases at V and 7 bases at J, with 17 bases between the two ends. CDR1 is LGHNA and CDR2 is YNFKEQ in the germline V gene. The CDR3 sequence is 15 residues long. The CDR3 spells CASSRLPGQVNEQFF. The CDR3 region has the DNA TGTGCCAGCAGCCGTTTACCGGGACAAGTAAATGAGCAGTTCTTC.

The chain combines TRBV5-8 with TRBJ1-6; D is unclear. The length of the CDR3 is 14 residues. The germline V gene encodes CDR1 SGHTS and CDR2 YDEGEE. V lost 3 bases to trimming and J lost 4 bases, with 8 bases between them. CDR3 protein: CASSYRGYNSPLHF. CDR3 sequence (DNA): TGTGCCAGCAGCTACCGTGGATATAATTCACCCCTCCACTTT. Combining the CDR3 with reference TRBV5-8 and TRBJ1-6 gives the whole variable domain EAGVTQSPTHLIKTRGQQATLRCSPISGHTSVYWYQQALGLGLQFLLWYDEGEERNRGNFPPRFSGRQFPNYSSELNVNALELEDSALYLCASSYRGYNSPLHFGNGTRLTVT.

This clonotype was seen a handful of times. The chain carries TRBV29-1 and TRBJ2-7; tentatively, D is TRBD1 (6 bases). CDR1 SQVTM and CDR2 ANQGSEA come from the germline V gene. The ends were cut back, 4 bases at V and 7 bases at J, with 17 bases in the middle. This CDR3 spans 13 amino acids. This CDR3 reads CSVAQGTLGEQYF. The CDR3 DNA is TGCAGCGTTGCCCAGGGGACCTTGGGGGAGCAGTACTTC.

The chain has TRBV7-9 and TRBJ2-3; 9 nucleotides align to TRBD1. V lost 3 bases and J lost 4; bases outside the gene matches: 8. The CDR3 loop spans 16 amino acids. Germline assignment: CDR1 SEHNR and CDR2 FQNEAQ (reference sequence). CDR3 sequence: CASSFDRDRAADTQYF. CDR3 bases: TGTGCCAGCAGCTTCGATCGGGACAGGGCAGCAGATACGCAGTATTTT.

The rearrangement links TRBV12-5 to TRBJ2-3, with D hard to call. V was cut by 2 bases and J by 5 bases, with 5 bases left in between. The CDR3 runs 12 residues. Germline assignment: CDR1 LGHNT and CDR2 FRNRAP. The CDR3 DNA is TGTGCTAGTGGTTTGACCCGAGATACGCAGTATTTT. Amino acid sequence: CASGLTRDTQYF.

This clonotype was detected ten times or more. This chain uses TRBV27 with TRBJ1-5; D gene unclear. This CDR3 contains 13 residues. The V gene lost 0 bases and the J gene lost 2 bases, with 2 bases spanning the gap. The germline V gene encodes CDR1 MNHEY and CDR2 SMNVEV (reference sequence). The CDR3 nucleotides are TGTGCCAGCAGTTTATCCCGCAATCAGCCCCAGCATTTT. Protein product: CASSLSRNQPQHF.

This clonotype was seen only a few times. The V call is TRBV12-3 or TRBV12-4, the J call TRBJ1-4, with D possibly matching TRBD1 (6 bases). The length of the CDR3 is 14 residues. V lost 8 bases, J lost 5 bases, and 15 bases lay in between. The CDR3: CASAGAFINEKLFF. The CDR3 coding sequence is TGTGCCAGCGCAGGGGCGTTTATCAATGAAAAACTGTTTTTT.

In its sample, this clonotype was seen once. The V and J genes are TRBV7-9 and TRBJ2-1; 14 nucleotides agree with TRBD2. The V gene's germline CDR1 is SEHNR and CDR2 FQNEAQ (reference sequence). The CDR3 totals 15 residues. With 5 bases clipped from V and 9 bases from J, the junction kept 6 bases outside the gene matches. Here the CDR3 DNA reads TGTGCCAGCAGCCCTGGACTAGCGGGAGGTAGTGAGCAGTTCTTC. Residues: CASSPGLAGGSEQFF. Full variable domain (outside the CDR3, taken from reference TRBV7-9 and TRBJ2-1): DTGVSQNPRHKITKRGQNVTFRCDPISEHNRLYWYRQTLGQGPEFLTYFQNEAQLEKSRLLSDRFSAERPKGSFSTLEIQRTEQGDSAMYLCASSPGLAGGSEQFFGPGTRLTVL.

This clonotype was seen a few times. The rearrangement joins TRBV12-1 to TRBJ2-7; TRBD2, as called in the table, went unchecked against the DNA. TRBV12-1 corresponds to a pseudogene. This CDR3 spans 16 amino acids. CDR3 loop: CASSSAGVAGAYEQYF. In DNA form, the CDR3 reads TGTGCCAGCAGCTCTGCGGGAGTAGCGGGAGCCTACGAGCAGTACTTC.

V and J are TRBV6-2 or TRBV6-3 and TRBJ2-7; TRBD2 might be the D (5 bases). The CDR3 contains 11 residues. V dropped 8 bases and J dropped 7 bases, with 12 bases sitting between them. Germline CDR1 MNHEY, CDR2 SVGEGT. The CDR3 sequence is CASGRGREQYF. The CDR3 DNA follows: TGTGCCAGCGGTCGGGGTCGGGAGCAGTACTTC.

This chain uses TRBV19 with TRBJ1-2; D is perhaps TRBD1 (6 bases). Germline CDR1 LNHDA, CDR2 SQIVND (reference sequence). The CDR3 has 14 amino acids. With 5 bases removed from V and 2 bases from J, the gap between germline ends came to 12 bases. CDR3 protein: CASSQTGTNYGYTF. Written as DNA, the CDR3 is TGTGCCAGTAGTCAAACAGGGACCAACTATGGCTACACCTTC. Drawing the rest from reference TRBV19 and TRBJ1-2, the complete variable domain is DGGITQSPKYLFRKEGQNVTLSCEQNLNHDAMYWYRQDPGQGLRLIYYSQIVNDFQKGDIAEGYSVSREKKESFPLTVTSAQKNPTAFYLCASSQTGTNYGYTFGSGTRLTVV.

The chain couples TRBV11-2 to TRBJ2-7; 9 positions match TRBD2. Germline V gene lookup returns CDR1 SGHAT and CDR2 FQNNGV. Germline trimming cut 4 bases from V and 0 bases from J; bases unmatched to any gene: 4. This CDR3 has 15 amino acids. The CDR3, as DNA: TGTGCCAGCAGCTCCACTAGCGGGTACTCCTACGAGCAGTACTTC. It is translated as CASSSTSGYSYEQYF.

This clonotype came up a few times. The V gene is TRBV5-1, the J gene TRBJ2-7; 11 positions match TRBD2. CDR1 is SGHRS, CDR2 YFSETQ, per germline. Losses at the gene ends were 0 bases for V and 2 bases for J; bases not matched to a gene: 4. The CDR3 loop spans 16 amino acids. In nucleotides, the CDR3 is TGCGCCAGCAGCTTGGCCGGGACTAGCGGAGCCTACGAGCAGTACTTC. The encoded protein is CASSLAGTSGAYEQYF.

The rearrangement uses TRBV7-2 and TRBJ2-5; D possibly uses TRBD1 or TRBD2 (5 bases each). CDR1 and CDR2 (germline): SGHTA, FQGNSA. V dropped 7 bases and J dropped 4 bases, with 13 bases sitting between them. The CDR3 totals 13 residues. The CDR3 nucleotides are TGTGCCAGCACCGGTGTGAGGGGAGAGACCCAGTACTTC. This encodes CASTGVRGETQYF.

Written as DNA, the CDR3 is TGCAGTGCTAGAGACGGCGGGGGCTCCTACCTTAATGAAAAACTGTTTTTT. Translated, it gives CSARDGGGSYLNEKLFF. The chain joins TRBV20-1 to TRBJ1-4; TRBD1 is a possible D gene (6 bases). This CDR3 has 17 amino acids. V was trimmed by 0 bases and J by 4 bases, leaving 18 bases between them. CDR1 DFQATT and CDR2 SNEGSKA come from the germline V gene (reference sequence).

This clonotype came up a few times. This chain links TRBV24-1 with TRBJ2-7; D is ambiguous. The CDR3 is 11 amino acids. V lost 5 bases, J lost 7 bases, and 8 bases lay in between. CDR1 and CDR2 (germline): KGHDR, SFDVKD. This CDR3 is CATSAGREQYF. CDR3 sequence (DNA): TGTGCCACCAGTGCCGGTCGAGAGCAGTACTTC.

The sample holds many counts of this clonotype. The chain links TRBV12-3 or TRBV12-4 to TRBJ2-2; no definite D call. This CDR3 is 14 amino acids long. Trimming left V 3 bases short and J 3 bases short, with 8 bases between. DNA for the CDR3: TGTGCCAGCAGTTTCTGGGATTACACCGGGGAGCTGTTTTTT. Protein sequence: CASSFWDYTGELFF.

As regards this clonotype: At one end, the junction sequence differs from germline, possibly due to a read error. The genes are TRBV7-2 and TRBJ2-1; a weak D match, TRBD2 (6 bases). The CDR3 consists of 14 residues. The germline V gene has CDR1 SGHTA and CDR2 FQGNSA. The CDR3 is CASNSGLSFNEQFF. CDR3 in DNA: TGTGCCAGCAACTCGGGACTGTCCTTCAATGAGCAGTTCTTC.